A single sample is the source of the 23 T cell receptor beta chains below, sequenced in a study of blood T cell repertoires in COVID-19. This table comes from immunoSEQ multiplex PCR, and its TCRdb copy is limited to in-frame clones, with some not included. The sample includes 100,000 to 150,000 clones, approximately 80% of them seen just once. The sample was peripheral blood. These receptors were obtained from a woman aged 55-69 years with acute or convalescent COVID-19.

CDR3 loop: CASSLTTGGSNTGELFF. CDR3 coding DNA: TGTGCCAGCAGCTTAACAACAGGGGGTTCGAACACCGGGGAGCTGTTTTTT. V gene TRBV7-6 combines with J gene TRBJ2-2; 8 bases map to TRBD1. Germline V gene lookup returns CDR1 SGHVS and CDR2 FNYEAQ. The CDR3 has 17 residues. V lost 2 bases to trimming and J lost 0 bases; unmatched junction nucleotides: 5. The full variable domain, in which reference TRBV7-6 and TRBJ2-2 provide the parts outside the CDR3, is GAGVSQSPRYKVTKRGQDVALRCDPISGHVSLYWYRQALGQGPEFLTYFNYEAQQDKSGLPNDRFSAERPEGSISTLTIQRTEQRDSAMYRCASSLTTGGSNTGELFFGEGSRLTVL.

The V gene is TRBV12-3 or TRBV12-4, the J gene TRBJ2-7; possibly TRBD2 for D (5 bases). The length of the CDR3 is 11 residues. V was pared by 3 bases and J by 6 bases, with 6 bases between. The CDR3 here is CASSFGGEQYF. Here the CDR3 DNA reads TGTGCCAGCAGTTTCGGAGGCGAGCAGTACTTC.

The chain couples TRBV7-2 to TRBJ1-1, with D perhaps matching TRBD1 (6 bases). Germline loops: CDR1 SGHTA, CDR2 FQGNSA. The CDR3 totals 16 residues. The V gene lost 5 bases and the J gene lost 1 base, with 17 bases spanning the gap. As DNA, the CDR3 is TGTGCCAGCAGCCAACGAACAGGGTGGGCGAACACTGAAGCTTTCTTT. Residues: CASSQRTGWANTEAFF.

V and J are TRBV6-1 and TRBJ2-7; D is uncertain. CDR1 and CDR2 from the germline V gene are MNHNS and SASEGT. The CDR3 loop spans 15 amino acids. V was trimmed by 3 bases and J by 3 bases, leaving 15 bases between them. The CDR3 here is CASSESVLGHYEQYV. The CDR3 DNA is TGTGCCAGCAGTGAGTCAGTCTTGGGCCACTACGAGCAGTACGTC.

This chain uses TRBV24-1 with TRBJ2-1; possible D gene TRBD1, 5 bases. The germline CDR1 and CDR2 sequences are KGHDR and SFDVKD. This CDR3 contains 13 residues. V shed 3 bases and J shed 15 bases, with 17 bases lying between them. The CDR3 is CATSDGDSDNPFF. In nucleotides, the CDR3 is TGTGCCACCAGTGATGGTGACAGCGACAATCCGTTCTTC.

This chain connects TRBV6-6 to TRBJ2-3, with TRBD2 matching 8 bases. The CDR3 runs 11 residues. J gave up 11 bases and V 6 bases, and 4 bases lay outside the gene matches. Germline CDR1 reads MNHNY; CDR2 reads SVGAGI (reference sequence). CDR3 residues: CASSRGGGQYF. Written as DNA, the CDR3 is TGTGCCAGCAGCCGGGGGGGAGGGCAGTATTTT.

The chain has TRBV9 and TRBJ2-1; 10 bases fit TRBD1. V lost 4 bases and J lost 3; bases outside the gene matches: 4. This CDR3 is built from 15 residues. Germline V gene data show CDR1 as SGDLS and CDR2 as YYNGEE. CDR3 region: CASSLGQGIYNEQFF. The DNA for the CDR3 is TGTGCCAGCAGCTTGGGACAGGGGATCTACAATGAGCAGTTCTTC.

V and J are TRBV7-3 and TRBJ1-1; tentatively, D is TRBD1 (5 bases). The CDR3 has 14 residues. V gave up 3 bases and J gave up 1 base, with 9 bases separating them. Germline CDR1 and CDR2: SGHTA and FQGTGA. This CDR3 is CASSLGQPNTEAFF. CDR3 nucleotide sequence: TGTGCCAGCAGCTTGGGGCAGCCGAACACTGAAGCTTTCTTT.

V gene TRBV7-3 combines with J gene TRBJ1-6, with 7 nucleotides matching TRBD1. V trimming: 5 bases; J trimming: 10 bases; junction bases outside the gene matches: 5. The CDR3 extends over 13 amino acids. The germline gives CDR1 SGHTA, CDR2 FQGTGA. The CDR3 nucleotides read TGTGCCAGCAGCCCCCAACAGGGGTCACCCCTCCACTTT. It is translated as CASSPQQGSPLHF.

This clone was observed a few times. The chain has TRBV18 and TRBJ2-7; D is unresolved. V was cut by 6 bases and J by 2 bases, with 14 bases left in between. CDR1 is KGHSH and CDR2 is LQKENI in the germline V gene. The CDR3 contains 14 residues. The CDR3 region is CASSSNIRTYEQYF. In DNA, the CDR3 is TGTGCCAGCTCGTCTAATATTAGAACCTACGAGCAGTACTTC. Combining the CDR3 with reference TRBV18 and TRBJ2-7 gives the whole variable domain NAGVMQNPRHLVRRRGQEARLRCSPMKGHSHVYWYRQLPEEGLKFMVYLQKENIIDESGMPKERFSAEFPKEGPSILRIQQVVRGDSAAYFCASSSNIRTYEQYFGPGTRLTVT.

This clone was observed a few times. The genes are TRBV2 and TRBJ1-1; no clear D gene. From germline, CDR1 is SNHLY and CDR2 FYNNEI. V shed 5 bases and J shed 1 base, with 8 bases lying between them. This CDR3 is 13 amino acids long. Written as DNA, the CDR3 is TGTGCCAGCAGTCAACACCCGAACACTGAAGCTTTCTTT. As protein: CASSQHPNTEAFF.

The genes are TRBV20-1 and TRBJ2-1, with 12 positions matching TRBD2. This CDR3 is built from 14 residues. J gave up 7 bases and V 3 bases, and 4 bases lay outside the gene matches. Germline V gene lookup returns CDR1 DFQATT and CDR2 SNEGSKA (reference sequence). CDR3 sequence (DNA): TGCAGTGCTAGTTTGACTAGCGGGGGTAATGAGCAGTTCTTC. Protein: CSASLTSGGNEQFF.

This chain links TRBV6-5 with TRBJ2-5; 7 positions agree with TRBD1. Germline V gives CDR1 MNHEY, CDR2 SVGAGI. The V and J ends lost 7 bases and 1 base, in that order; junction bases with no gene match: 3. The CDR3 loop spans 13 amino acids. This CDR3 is CASTDRAQETQYF. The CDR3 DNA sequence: TGTGCCAGCACCGACAGGGCCCAAGAGACCCAGTACTTC.

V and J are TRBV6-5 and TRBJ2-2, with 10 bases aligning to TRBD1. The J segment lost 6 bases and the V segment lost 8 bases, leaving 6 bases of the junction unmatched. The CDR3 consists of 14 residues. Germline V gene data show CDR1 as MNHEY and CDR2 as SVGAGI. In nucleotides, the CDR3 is TGTGCCAGCGTCGACAGGGGGCGGCCCGGGGAGCTGTTTTTT. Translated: CASVDRGRPGELFF.

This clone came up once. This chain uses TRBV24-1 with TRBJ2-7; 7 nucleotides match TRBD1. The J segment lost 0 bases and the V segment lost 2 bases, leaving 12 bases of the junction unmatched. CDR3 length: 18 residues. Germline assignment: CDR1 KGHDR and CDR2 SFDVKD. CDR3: CATSDSVTGTDSSYEQYF. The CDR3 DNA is TGTGCCACCAGTGATTCTGTCACCGGGACAGATTCCTCCTACGAGCAGTACTTC.

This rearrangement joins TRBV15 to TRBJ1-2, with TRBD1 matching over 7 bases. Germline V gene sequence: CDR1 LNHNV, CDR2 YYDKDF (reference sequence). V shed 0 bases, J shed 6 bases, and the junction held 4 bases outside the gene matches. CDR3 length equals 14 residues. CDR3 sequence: CATSRDPGTDGYTF. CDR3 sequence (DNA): TGTGCCACCAGCAGAGACCCCGGGACAGATGGCTACACCTTC. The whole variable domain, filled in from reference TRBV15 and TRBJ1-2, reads DAMVIQNPRYQVTQFGKPVTLSCSQTLNHNVMYWYQQKSSQAPKLLFHYYDKDFNNEADTPDNFQSRRPNTSFCFLDIRSPGLGDTAMYLCATSRDPGTDGYTFGSGTRLTVV.

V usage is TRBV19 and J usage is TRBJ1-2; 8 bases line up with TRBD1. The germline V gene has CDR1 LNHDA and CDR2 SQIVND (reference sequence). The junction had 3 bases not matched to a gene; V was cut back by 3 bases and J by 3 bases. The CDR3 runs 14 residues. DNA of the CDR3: TGTGCCAGTAGTATGACAGGGGACCACTATGGCTACACCTTC. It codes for CASSMTGDHYGYTF.

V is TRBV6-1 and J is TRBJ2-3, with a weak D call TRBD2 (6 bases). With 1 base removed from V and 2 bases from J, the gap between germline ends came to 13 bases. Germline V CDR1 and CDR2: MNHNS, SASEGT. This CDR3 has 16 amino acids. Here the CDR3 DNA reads TGTGCCAGCAGTGAAGTTTTGGGACTCAACACAGATACGCAGTATTTT. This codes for CASSEVLGLNTDTQYF.

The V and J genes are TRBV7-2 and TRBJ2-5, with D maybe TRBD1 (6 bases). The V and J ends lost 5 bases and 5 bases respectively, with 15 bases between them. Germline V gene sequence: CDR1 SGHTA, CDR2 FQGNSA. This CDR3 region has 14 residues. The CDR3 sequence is CASSNLGGWETQYF. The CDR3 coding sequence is TGTGCCAGCAGCAACCTAGGGGGATGGGAGACCCAGTACTTC.

DNA for the CDR3: TGCGCCAGCAGTGAGTTAAAGCCAAACAGGGGGCGGAATCAGCCCCAGCATTTT. It translates to CASSELKPNRGRNQPQHF. This rearrangement joins TRBV10-2 to TRBJ1-5; 9 nucleotides agree with TRBD1. Trimming took 1 base from V and 4 from J; bases not matched to a gene: 11. Germline V gene sequence: CDR1 WSHSY, CDR2 SAAADI. The CDR3 extends over 18 amino acids.

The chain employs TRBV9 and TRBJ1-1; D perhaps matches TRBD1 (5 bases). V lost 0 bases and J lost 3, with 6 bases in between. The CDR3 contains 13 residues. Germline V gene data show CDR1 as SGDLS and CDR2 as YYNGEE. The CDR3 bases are TGTGCCAGCAGCGTAGAAGGGGACACTGAAGCTTTCTTT. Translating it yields CASSVEGDTEAFF.

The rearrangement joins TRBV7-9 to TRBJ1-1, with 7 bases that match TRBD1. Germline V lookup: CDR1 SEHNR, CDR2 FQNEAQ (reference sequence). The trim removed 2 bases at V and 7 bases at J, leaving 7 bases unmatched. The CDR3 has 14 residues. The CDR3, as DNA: TGTGCCAGCAGCTTACGAGAGGGGGCGGGTGAAGCTTTCTTT. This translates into CASSLREGAGEAFF.

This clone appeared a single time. CDR3 sequence: CASTLGGFTEAFF. CDR3 nucleotides: TGTGCCAGCACCCTAGGGGGATTCACTGAAGCTTTCTTT. The chain is built from TRBV12-3 or TRBV12-4 and TRBJ1-1, with a possible D match to TRBD1 (6 bases). Trimming took 7 bases from V and 4 from J, leaving 13 bases between them. The CDR3 has 13 amino acids.